A single T cell receptor beta chain is shown here with its context. Its antigen is unidentified. The data were taken from a study of OX40 agonist ivuxolimab in advanced cancers. Patients were ruled out by autoimmune disease history or systemic immunosuppression. The CDR3 totals 16 residues. Study observations and caveats: Expanded clones belonging to CD8+ T cells outnumbered, on average, those of CD4+.

The table came from immunoSEQ multiplex PCR; TCRdb's copy has only in-frame clones and leaves some out. The sample lists approximately 41,000 clones, about 90% occurring once. Here the sequenced sample was CD4+ or CD8+ T cells sorted from blood, taken in a trial of the OX40 agonist ivuxolimab. The chain uses TRBV1 and TRBJ1-5; the D call in the table, TRBD1, was not verified against the DNA. TRBV1 is a listed pseudogene. The origin of this receptor is an adult with an advanced solid tumor such as melanoma, head and neck, liver or kidney cancer. Here the CDR3 reads CTSSLIRQGAYQPQHF. The DNA of the CDR3 is TGCACCAGCAGCCTGATACGCCAGGGGGCCTATCAGCCCCAGCATTTT.